Following are 20 T cell receptor beta chains from one sample sequenced in a study of shared clonotypes between healthy human individuals. The naive CD8 fraction comprised CD45RO-negative cells positively selected for CCR7 and excluded terminally differentiated effector memory CD45RA+ cells. Assay used: immunoSEQ multiplex PCR; TCRdb lists only in-frame clones, some missing. The table includes about 2,200,000 clones, 85% to 95% detected once. Sequencing was carried out using naive CD8+ T cells from PBMCs. These TCRs come from a man aged 18 to 29 in good health. Some clones in this sample may be carry-over from other donors' samples.

The chain combines TRBV30 with TRBJ2-5; 10 bases agree with TRBD1. In germline, CDR1 is GTSNPN, CDR2 SVGIG (reference sequence). Trimming removed 2 bases from V and 12 bases from J; junction bases left unmatched: 15. CDR3 length: 15 amino acids. Here the CDR3 reads CAWSPRGQGLSPKYF. Here the CDR3 DNA reads TGTGCCTGGAGTCCCAGGGGACAGGGGCTTTCCCCCAAGTACTTC.

This chain connects TRBV7-9 to TRBJ1-2, with D uncertain. This CDR3 comprises 14 residues. Trimming took off 1 base at V and 4 bases at J, with 10 bases between the two ends. The germline CDR1 and CDR2 sequences are SEHNR and FQNEAQ (reference sequence). The DNA for the CDR3 is TGTGCCAGCAGCTTAGATTCGACTGTCTATGGCTACACCTTC. It yields the protein CASSLDSTVYGYTF.

The chain carries TRBV28 and TRBJ1-1, with D possibly matching TRBD1 (6 bases). V shed 5 bases and J shed 6 bases, with 13 bases lying between them. This CDR3 region has 13 residues. Germline lookup yields CDR1 MDHEN and CDR2 SYDVKM. The CDR3 DNA is TGTGCCAGCAGTATAGACAGGAGCCCTGAAGCTTTCTTT. This gives the protein CASSIDRSPEAFF.

The gene calls are TRBV5-1 and TRBJ1-3; possibly TRBD1 for D (6 bases). CDR1 is SGHRS, CDR2 YFSETQ, per germline. V lost 4 bases and J lost 2, with 19 bases in between. The CDR3 length is 17 residues. The CDR3 DNA sequence: TGCGCCAGCAGCGCCGTCCCGGGGGGCGCCACTGGAAACACCATATATTTT. Translating it yields CASSAVPGGATGNTIYF. Full variable domain (missing parts from reference TRBV5-1 and TRBJ1-3): KAGVTQTPRYLIKTRGQQVTLSCSPISGHRSVSWYQQTPGQGLQFLFEYFSETQRNKGNFPGRFSGRQFSNSRSEMNVSTLELGDSALYLCASSAVPGGATGNTIYFGEGSWLTVV.

J is TRBJ2-2 and V is TRBV7-9; 13 positions match TRBD2. The ends lost 4 bases at V and 3 bases at J; junction bases unmatched: 11. Germline V gene sequence: CDR1 SEHNR, CDR2 FQNEAQ (reference sequence). The CDR3 contains 19 residues. The CDR3 DNA reads as TGTGCCAGCAGCTCCTATGCTTTCGGACTAGCGGGAGACACCGGGGAGCTGTTTTTT. Translation gives CASSSYAFGLAGDTGELFF.

CDR3 coding DNA: TGTGCCTGGAGTGTAACTGGGGCAGGGGGAGATACGCAGTATTTT. This translates into CAWSVTGAGGDTQYF. V and J are TRBV30 and TRBJ2-3; the match to TRBD1 covers 7 bases. This CDR3 contains 15 residues. V shed 0 bases and J 5 bases; nucleotides not matched to a gene: 8. Germline lookup yields CDR1 GTSNPN and CDR2 SVGIG (reference sequence). The variable domain in full, completed from reference TRBV30 and TRBJ2-3, reads SQTIHQWPATLVQPVGSPLSLECTVEGTSNPNLYWYRQAAGRGLQLLFYSVGIGQISSEVPQNLSASRPQDRQFILSSKKLLLSDSGFYLCAWSVTGAGGDTQYFGPGTRLTVL.

The chain combines TRBV9 with TRBJ1-1; D is unresolved. V shed 0 bases and J shed 4 bases, with 13 bases lying between them. The CDR3 extends over 15 amino acids. CDR1 SGDLS and CDR2 YYNGEE come from the germline V gene. The CDR3 nucleotides are TGTGCCAGCAGCGTAGGGTCCACCCCGAGCACTGAAGCTTTCTTT. It yields the protein CASSVGSTPSTEAFF.

This clone has just one count. The V call is TRBV4-1, the J call TRBJ2-1, with TRBD2 matching 10 bases. Germline-derived CDR1 and CDR2 are MGHRA and YSYEKL. The CDR3 contains 16 residues. After removal of 5 bases from V and 3 bases from J, the junction contained 7 bases not matched to a gene. CDR3 loop: CASSDPGTSVYNEQFF. The CDR3 region has the DNA TGCGCCAGCAGCGACCCCGGGACTAGCGTCTACAATGAGCAGTTCTTC.

The V gene is TRBV28, the J gene TRBJ2-1; possible D gene TRBD2, 5 bases. CDR3 length equals 14 residues. V was pared by 6 bases and J by 6 bases, with 15 bases between. Germline V CDR1 and CDR2: MDHEN, SYDVKM. CDR3 loop: CASRKLRGVNEQFF. The DNA for the CDR3 is TGTGCCAGCAGGAAATTACGGGGTGTCAATGAGCAGTTCTTC. The variable domain in full, completed from reference TRBV28 and TRBJ2-1, reads DVKVTQSSRYLVKRTGEKVFLECVQDMDHENMFWYRQDPGLGLRLIYFSYDVKMKEKGDIPEGYSVSREKKERFSLILESASTNQTSMYLCASRKLRGVNEQFFGPGTRLTVL.

This CDR3 reads CASSYSTGILYGYTF. The CDR3 coding sequence is TGTGCCAGCAGTTACTCGACAGGAATCCTCTATGGCTACACCTTC. V and J are TRBV6-5 and TRBJ1-2; possible D gene TRBD1, 6 bases. Germline lookup yields CDR1 MNHEY and CDR2 SVGAGI. This CDR3 is 15 amino acids long. The V gene lost 0 bases and the J gene lost 4 bases, with 12 bases spanning the gap.

The chain uses TRBV11-2 and TRBJ2-7; D might be TRBD1 or TRBD2, each matching 5 bases. In germline, CDR1 is SGHAT, CDR2 FQNNGV. The V end lost 2 bases, the J end lost 2 bases, and 16 bases lay between the germline ends. The CDR3 loop spans 16 amino acids. The CDR3 sequence is CASSLFSGTGTYEQYF. CDR3 sequence (DNA): TGTGCCAGCAGCTTATTTTCCGGGACGGGGACCTACGAGCAGTACTTC. Complete variable domain (other parts from reference TRBV11-2 and TRBJ2-7): EAGVAQSPRYKIIEKRQSVAFWCNPISGHATLYWYQQILGQGPKLLIQFQNNGVVDDSQLPKDRFSAERLKGVDSTLKIQPAKLEDSAVYLCASSLFSGTGTYEQYFGPGTRLTVT.

This chain connects TRBV7-8 to TRBJ2-7; D gene ambiguous. V was trimmed by 1 base and J by 2 bases, leaving 9 bases between them. Germline CDR1 reads SGHVS; CDR2 reads FQNEAQ. CDR3 size: 14 residues. The CDR3 is CASSLGTSPYEQYF. The DNA for the CDR3 is TGTGCCAGCAGCTTAGGGACGAGTCCCTACGAGCAGTACTTC.

The chain joins TRBV7-9 to TRBJ2-3; D perhaps matches TRBD2 (6 bases). The germline V gene has CDR1 SEHNR and CDR2 FQNEAQ (reference sequence). Trimming took off 6 bases at V and 2 bases at J, with 15 bases between the two ends. The CDR3 consists of 15 residues. The CDR3 DNA is TGTGCCAGCAGACCGGACTATACTAACACAGATACGCAGTATTTT. Translation gives CASRPDYTNTDTQYF.

This clone appeared once. The CDR3 here is CASSVRLAGAQTTGELFF. The CDR3 nucleotides read TGTGCCAGCAGCGTGAGACTAGCGGGAGCACAGACCACCGGGGAGCTGTTTTTT. The rearrangement links TRBV9 to TRBJ2-2; 12 positions match TRBD2. This CDR3 spans 18 amino acids. Per the germline V gene, CDR1 is SGDLS and CDR2 is YYNGEE. With V trimmed by 2 bases and J by 4 bases, 9 bases remained unmatched.

The chain combines TRBV9 with TRBJ2-2, with no clear D. CDR3 length: 13 amino acids. Germline V lookup: CDR1 SGDLS, CDR2 YYNGEE. V was trimmed by 0 bases and J by 7 bases, leaving 7 bases between them. Here the CDR3 DNA reads TGTGCCAGCAGCGTAGAGGAAGACGGGGAGCTGTTTTTT. Translation gives CASSVEEDGELFF.

This clone was counted a single time. The V and J genes are TRBV4-1 and TRBJ2-7, with 12 bases identical to TRBD1. Germline-derived CDR1 and CDR2 are MGHRA and YSYEKL. The CDR3 runs to 16 residues. Trimming removed 4 bases from V and 4 bases from J; junction bases left unmatched: 8. The CDR3 protein is CASSPYPGQGAYEQYF. The CDR3 bases are TGCGCCAGCAGCCCTTACCCGGGACAGGGGGCTTACGAGCAGTACTTC.

The V and J genes are TRBV9 and TRBJ1-2; 8 nucleotides align to TRBD1. The CDR3 runs to 18 residues. CDR1 and CDR2 from the germline V gene are SGDLS and YYNGEE. The V segment lost 4 bases and the J segment 0 bases; nucleotides outside the gene matches: 14. The DNA of the CDR3 is TGTGCCAGCAGCTCTAGCACGCCTCGACAGGGGTCTAACTATGGCTACACCTTC. Amino acid sequence: CASSSSTPRQGSNYGYTF. The entire variable domain, with the rest obtained from reference TRBV9 and TRBJ1-2, is as follows: DSGVTQTPKHLITATGQRVTLRCSPRSGDLSVYWYQQSLDQGLQFLIQYYNGEERAKGNILERFSAQQFPDLHSELNLSSLELGDSALYFCASSSSTPRQGSNYGYTFGSGTRLTVV.

This chain links TRBV27 with TRBJ1-1; D gene uncertain. The ends were cut back, 2 bases at V and 0 bases at J, with 10 bases in the middle. The CDR3 spans 15 residues. Germline CDR1 and CDR2: MNHEY and SMNVEV (reference sequence). The CDR3 reads CASSLRRAMNTEAFF. The DNA of the CDR3 is TGTGCCAGCAGTTTACGGCGGGCAATGAACACTGAAGCTTTCTTT.

The chain uses TRBV6-1 and TRBJ1-2; unclear D gene. Germline V gene lookup returns CDR1 MNHNS and CDR2 SASEGT. The CDR3 is made up of 13 amino acids. Trimming left V 7 bases short and J 3 bases short, with 12 bases between. CDR3 bases: TGTGCCAGCACATGGCAGGACTACTATGGCTACACCTTC. Its translation: CASTWQDYYGYTF.

DNA of the CDR3: TGTGCCAGCTCACCAACAATGCTCGCCAGGGCACAAGAGACCCAGTACTTC. Its protein product is CASSPTMLARAQETQYF. V and J are TRBV18 and TRBJ2-5; maybe TRBD1 (5 bases). V lost 2 bases, J lost 2 bases, and 18 bases lay in between. This CDR3 has 17 residues. Germline-derived CDR1 and CDR2 are KGHSH and LQKENI.